The 17 T cell receptor beta chains below come from one sample, sequenced in a study of somatic mutations in cytotoxic T cells in rheumatoid arthritis. This table comes from immunoSEQ multiplex PCR, and its TCRdb copy is limited to in-frame clones, with some not included. The profile shows about 18,000 clones, more than 60% of them singletons. Sequencing was done on a sample of CD8+ T cells sorted from blood. These receptor sequences come from a woman between 55 and 75 years old in good health.

The chain is built from TRBV6-5 and TRBJ1-5, with a weak D call TRBD1 (6 bases). The germline CDR1 and CDR2 sequences are MNHEY and SVGAGI. V was cut by 5 bases and J by 0 bases, with 11 bases left in between. The CDR3 extends over 15 amino acids. The CDR3 here is CASSAYRDSNQPQHF. The CDR3 DNA sequence: TGTGCCAGCAGTGCCTACAGGGATAGCAATCAGCCCCAGCATTTT.

This clone was seen only once. This sequence joins TRBV7-2 and TRBJ2-7; no definite D call. This CDR3 spans 15 amino acids. The germline V gene encodes CDR1 SGHTA and CDR2 FQGNSA. Between the trimmed V and J ends, which lost 3 bases and 5 bases, there was a span of 17 bases. DNA for the CDR3: TGTGCCAGCAGCTTTATGCCTGATAGTTCCCACGAGCAGTACTTC. This codes for CASSFMPDSSHEQYF.

This chain links TRBV5-1 with TRBJ1-1, with 12 bases fitting TRBD1. The CDR3 loop spans 17 amino acids. With 4 bases clipped from V and 3 bases from J, the junction kept 10 bases outside the gene matches. The germline V gene has CDR1 SGHRS and CDR2 YFSETQ. CDR3 sequence: CASSPGDRGLGDTEAFF. CDR3 bases: TGCGCCAGCAGCCCTGGGGACAGGGGGCTGGGGGACACTGAAGCTTTCTTT.

V usage is TRBV27 and J usage is TRBJ1-3, with D tentatively TRBD1 (5 bases). The V end lost 8 bases, the J end lost 1 base, and 12 bases lay between the germline ends. The CDR3 is 14 residues long. Germline CDR1 reads MNHEY; CDR2 reads SMNVEV (reference sequence). The DNA for the CDR3 is TGTGCCAGCCGCCCGGGGGGGTCTGGAAACACCATATATTTT. It specifies CASRPGGSGNTIYF.

CDR3 bases: TGTGCCAGCAGCCGCACGGACTTGAGGAAGCTTGTAGGCAACACTGAAGCTTTCTTT. This sequence encodes CASSRTDLRKLVGNTEAFF. The rearrangement uses TRBV14 and TRBJ1-1; unclear D gene. CDR1 is SGHDN and CDR2 is FVKESK in the germline V gene. The CDR3 totals 19 residues. The V end lost 4 bases, the J end lost 2 bases, and 26 bases lay between the germline ends. The entire variable domain, with the rest obtained from reference TRBV14 and TRBJ1-1, is as follows: EAGVTQFPSHSVIEKGQTVTLRCDPISGHDNLYWYRRVMGKEIKFLLHFVKESKQDESGMPNNRFLAERTGGTYSTLKVQPAELEDSGVYFCASSRTDLRKLVGNTEAFFGQGTRLTVV.

The rearrangement joins TRBV6-1 to TRBJ2-3; perhaps TRBD2 as D (6 bases). CDR1 MNHNS and CDR2 SASEGT come from the germline V gene. The CDR3 consists of 18 residues. V was clipped by 2 bases and J by 2 bases, with 20 bases between them. The CDR3 nucleotides read TGTGCCAGCAGTGAATACCCTAGCGTTCAGCGACCCACAGATACGCAGTATTTT. Its translation: CASSEYPSVQRPTDTQYF.

V gene TRBV10-2 combines with J gene TRBJ1-1; tentatively, D is TRBD1 (5 bases). Germline V gene lookup returns CDR1 WSHSY and CDR2 SAAADI. This CDR3 contains 13 residues. Trimming cost V 6 bases and J 2 bases, with 10 bases left between them. Here the CDR3 reads CASRLRGNTEAFF. Written as DNA, the CDR3 is TGCGCCAGCAGACTAAGGGGAAACACTGAAGCTTTCTTT.

This clone was counted only a few times. CDR3 bases: TGTGCCAGCAGTGAGGGAACAGGGGCCTCTGAAGCTTTCTTT. Amino acid sequence: CASSEGTGASEAFF. The V call is TRBV2, the J call TRBJ1-1, with 7 bases lining up with TRBD1. The CDR3 is 14 amino acids. The trim removed 3 bases at V and 6 bases at J, leaving 7 bases unmatched. Germline V gives CDR1 SNHLY, CDR2 FYNNEI.

This rearrangement joins TRBV29-1 to TRBJ1-2, with D possibly matching TRBD1 (6 bases). The CDR3 is 13 amino acids. V dropped 6 bases and J dropped 1 base, with 12 bases sitting between them. CDR1 is SQVTM, CDR2 ANQGSEA, per germline. In nucleotides, the CDR3 is TGCAGCGTCCGAGGGGGGTATAACTATGGCTACACCTTC. It is translated as CSVRGGYNYGYTF.

The genes are TRBV9 and TRBJ2-7, with TRBD1 identical over 7 bases. Unmatched junction bases numbered 7, after V lost 2 bases and J lost 2 bases. CDR1 is SGDLS, CDR2 YYNGEE, per germline. The CDR3 sequence is 15 residues long. The DNA for the CDR3 is TGTGCCAGCAGCGTTTCCGGGACAGCCACCTACGAGCAGTACTTC. Encoded protein: CASSVSGTATYEQYF.

J is TRBJ2-2 and V is TRBV4-1, with D perhaps matching TRBD2 (7 bases). The germline gives CDR1 MGHRA, CDR2 YSYEKL. The CDR3 has 19 residues. Trimming removed 0 bases at V and 1 base at J, with 18 bases between. The CDR3 coding sequence is TGCGCCAGCAGCCAAGACCCTATAGGGGGGGAGAAGAACACCGGGGAGCTGTTTTTT. Translation: CASSQDPIGGEKNTGELFF.

The chain carries TRBV9 and TRBJ1-5, with TRBD1 identical over 8 bases. With 4 bases clipped from V and 6 bases from J, the junction kept 6 bases outside the gene matches. CDR1 SGDLS and CDR2 YYNGEE come from the germline V gene. The CDR3 spans 14 residues. The CDR3 reads CASSRQGKGQPQHF. The DNA for the CDR3 is TGTGCCAGCAGCCGACAGGGGAAAGGTCAGCCCCAGCATTTT.

V usage is TRBV5-1 and J usage is TRBJ2-7, with TRBD1 identical over 7 bases. The V gene end was trimmed by 0 bases and the J gene end by 2 bases; junction bases not matched to a gene: 2. Germline assignment: CDR1 SGHRS and CDR2 YFSETQ. The CDR3 is 14 amino acids. This CDR3 reads CASSLAGTAYEQYF. In DNA, the CDR3 is TGCGCCAGCAGCTTGGCCGGGACAGCCTACGAGCAGTACTTC.

J is TRBJ1-2 and V is TRBV2; 7 nucleotides match TRBD1. Trimming took 6 bases from V and 0 from J; bases not matched to a gene: 4. This CDR3 has 14 amino acids. Germline CDR1 SNHLY, CDR2 FYNNEI. CDR3 nucleotides: TGTGCCAGCAGGTTGGGACAGTCTAACTATGGCTACACCTTC. This translates into CASRLGQSNYGYTF. Full variable domain (outside the CDR3, taken from reference TRBV2 and TRBJ1-2): EPEVTQTPSHQVTQMGQEVILRCVPISNHLYFYWYRQILGQKVEFLVSFYNNEISEKSEIFDDQFSVERPDGSNFTLKIRSTKLEDSAMYFCASRLGQSNYGYTFGSGTRLTVV.

The V and J genes are TRBV2 and TRBJ2-5; the D is unclear. This CDR3 has 14 residues. CDR1 is SNHLY and CDR2 is FYNNEI in the germline V gene. The V gene lost 6 bases and the J gene lost 0 bases, with 11 bases spanning the gap. CDR3 residues: CASSDGRYQETQYF. DNA for the CDR3: TGTGCCAGCAGCGATGGGCGGTACCAAGAGACCCAGTACTTC.

The CDR3 nucleotides read TGTGCCAGCAGCCAAGAGCTAGGACTAGCGGGGACAGATACGCAGTATTTT. This codes for CASSQELGLAGTDTQYF. The V call is TRBV4-2, the J call TRBJ2-3; 12 nucleotides match TRBD2. The J segment lost 3 bases and the V segment lost 0 bases, leaving 4 bases of the junction unmatched. The CDR3 consists of 17 residues. Per the germline V gene, CDR1 is LGHNA and CDR2 is YNFKEQ.

The DNA of the CDR3 is TGTGCCAGCGGGCGATCAGCTGAAGCTTTCTTT. Its translation: CASGRSAEAFF. The chain joins TRBV6-1 to TRBJ1-1; unclear D gene. The CDR3 length is 11 residues. CDR1 MNHNS and CDR2 SASEGT come from the germline V gene. Between the trimmed V and J ends, which lost 8 bases and 6 bases, there was a span of 10 bases.